This is a list of T cell receptor beta chains from one sample in a study of cytomegalovirus exposure and HLA in healthy donors. The data were produced by immunoSEQ multiplex PCR, yet TCRdb's version contains in-frame clones alone and is incomplete. The sample includes about 160,000 clones, roughly 84% of them seen just once. Sequenced input: PBMCs. These receptors were obtained from a man younger than 40 in good health and CMV-seropositive. The CDR3 runs from the conserved cysteine through the conserved F or W. A D gene is named only where the DNA matches it firmly. Clone size, where shown, is once, few, many, or a class for clones that have expanded.

J	V	size	D	DNA	CDR3
TRBJ2-7	TRBV9	few	TRBD2	TGTGCCAGCAGCTTCCGTCCTAGCGGTACCTACGAGCAGTACTTC	CASSFRPSGTYEQYF
TRBJ2-1	TRBV20-1	-	-	TGCAGTGCTAGAGAGCCGGGTCTTTTCTTC	CSAREPGLFF
TRBJ2-7	TRBV6-5	-	TRBD1	TGTGCCAGCTCCCCCGGACAGGGCCGGGAGCAGTACTTC	CASSPGQGREQYF
TRBJ2-2	TRBV6-5	once	TRBD2	TGTGCCACCAGACTAGCGGGATATAACACCGGGGAGCTGTTTTTT	CATRLAGYNTGELFF
TRBJ2-5	TRBV5-1	-	-	TGCGCCAGCAGCGGGCAGGGGTCGGAACAAGAGACCCAGTACTTC	CASSGQGSEQETQYF
TRBJ2-3	TRBV18	-	-	TGTGCCAGCTCACCACCGGGGCCCGATTCGCAGTATTTT	CASSPPGPDSQYF
TRBJ2-7	TRBV30	-	TRBD1	TGTGCCTGGAATCCCGGGACAGGCGAGCAGTACTTC	CAWNPGTGEQYF
TRBJ1-2	TRBV2	few	TRBD1	TGTGCCAGCCTCCGGGACAGGGATGGCTACACCTTC	CASLRDRDGYTF
TRBJ1-5	TRBV7-9	-	TRBD1	TGTGCCAGCAGCCCCGGACAGGGACTCTTTCAGCCCCAGCATTTT	CASSPGQGLFQPQHF
TRBJ2-3	TRBV29-1	-	TRBD1	TGCAGCGTTGAAGATCGCGCACAGGGGGTTGCCGATACGCAGTATTTT	CSVEDRAQGVADTQYF
TRBJ2-7	TRBV2	-	-	TGTGCCAGCAGAAAAGCCGGGGCGGGGATCGAGCAGTACTTC	CASRKAGAGIEQYF
TRBJ2-2	TRBV13	-	TRBD2	TGTGCCAGCAGCTTACCAGCGGGGACTACCGGGGAGCTGTTTTTT	CASSLPAGTTGELFF
TRBJ1-3	TRBV25-1	-	TRBD1	TGTGCCAGCGGACAGGGGACTGGAAACACCATATATTTT	CASGQGTGNTIYF
TRBJ2-7	TRBV5-4	-	TRBD1	TGTGCCAGCGCGAGGGGGGGACAGGGATACGAGCAGTACTTC	CASARGGQGYEQYF
TRBJ2-3	TRBV19	-	-	TGTGCCAGTAGTATAACAGCCCTCGATACGCAGTATTTT	CASSITALDTQYF
TRBJ1-2	TRBV6-5	-	-	TGTGCCAGCAGTTACGACAGGTTCTATGGCTACACCTTC	CASSYDRFYGYTF
TRBJ2-1	TRBV15	-	TRBD1	TGTGCCACCAGCAGGGACAGGGGAGCGGGGAATGAGCAGTTCTTC	CATSRDRGAGNEQFF
TRBJ1-5	TRBV19	-	-	TGTGCCAGTAGTACTAACCCCGGGGGAAATCAGCCCCAGCATTTT	CASSTNPGGNQPQHF
TRBJ2-5	TRBV18	-	TRBD2	TGTGCCAGCTCACCAGGCGGGGGAGAGACCCAGTACTTC	CASSPGGGETQYF
TRBJ2-4	TRBV4-3	-	TRBD2	TGCGCCAGCAGCCAAGAGGGCCAGGGTATGCGGGGGGATCCTTTAGCCAAAAACATTCAGTACTTC	CASSQEGQGMRGDPLAKNIQYF
TRBJ2-1	TRBV6-1	-	-	TGTGCCAGCAGTGCTTGGACTTACAATGAGCAGTTCTTC	CASSAWTYNEQFF
TRBJ2-7	TRBV6-1	-	-	TGTGCCATCAGGGAACCTCCACTCGGGGTAACCTACGAGCAGTACTTC	CAIREPPLGVTYEQYF
TRBJ1-1	TRBV23-1	-	TRBD1	TGCGCCAGCAGTCAAAGGACAGGGAGTACCACTGAAGCTTTCTTT	CASSQRTGSTTEAFF
TRBJ2-1	TRBV5-5	-	-	TGTGCCAGCAGGTCTCACAGGGCCGAAAATGAGCAGTTCTTC	CASRSHRAENEQFF
TRBJ2-4	TRBV7-2	once	TRBD2	TGTGCCAGCATCCCTGGCGGGGGAAACATTCAGTACTTC	CASIPGGGNIQYF
TRBJ2-2	TRBV5-1	-	TRBD1	TGCGCCAGCACCCCACAGGGGAATAACGCCGGGGAGCTGTTTTTT	CASTPQGNNAGELFF
TRBJ1-1	TRBV2	-	-	TGTGCCAGCAGTGAACAGTCGGAAGCTTTCTTT	CASSEQSEAFF
TRBJ2-7	TRBV19	-	TRBD1	TGTGCCAGCGGTACAGGGGAAAGCTCCTACGAGCAGTACTTC	CASGTGESSYEQYF
TRBJ1-6	TRBV10-3	few	-	TGTGCCATCAGTGTAAGGGGCGGCCTAAATTCACCCCTCCACTTT	CAISVRGGLNSPLHF
TRBJ2-6	TRBV2	-	TRBD2	TGTGCCAGCAGCGGGACTAGCGCGTACTCTGGGGCCAACGTCCTGACTTTC	CASSGTSAYSGANVLTF
TRBJ2-5	TRBV28	-	TRBD2	TGTGCCAGCAGGGGGAGCGGGGGCAAAGAGACCCAGTACTTC	CASRGSGGKETQYF
TRBJ2-1	TRBV5-1	-	TRBD2	TGCGCCAGCAGCCCGGGCCTAGCGGGAGGCAATGAGCAGTTCTTC	CASSPGLAGGNEQFF
TRBJ1-4	TRBV4-3	-	-	TGCGCCAGCAGCCCGACACAGACAACTAATGAAAAACTGTTTTTT	CASSPTQTTNEKLFF
TRBJ1-1	TRBV11-2	-	TRBD1	TGTGCCAGCCGAAGGCGGACAGGGGACACTGAAGCTTTCTTT	CASRRRTGDTEAFF
TRBJ2-5	TRBV19	-	TRBD1	TGTGCCAGTAGTACCAGGGACAGGGATTCCGTCCAGTACTTC	CASSTRDRDSVQYF
TRBJ1-1	TRBV4-1	-	-	TGCGCCAGCAGGGGGCAGGGTTTACTCTCTATAACTGAAGCTTTCTTT	CASRGQGLLSITEAFF
TRBJ1-1	TRBV6-5	-	TRBD1	TGTGCTAGCAGTCCGGACAGGGTGAACACTGAAGCTTTCTTT	CASSPDRVNTEAFF
TRBJ1-1	TRBV28	-	-	TGTGCCAGCAGTTATGCTAATGGACAGCCAGGGGAAGCTTTCTTT	CASSYANGQPGEAFF
TRBJ2-7	TRBV6-5	-	-	TGTGCCAGCAGTTTCCTCACAGGGAGAGCCTCCTACGAGCAGTACTTC	CASSFLTGRASYEQYF
TRBJ2-7	TRBV7-3	once	TRBD1	TGTGCCAGCAGCCGGACAGGGGAAGCCGAGCAGTACTTC	CASSRTGEAEQYF
TRBJ1-1	TRBV7-9	-	-	TGTGCCAGCAGCTTAGGGGCGGGTTCCACTGAAGCTTTCTTT	CASSLGAGSTEAFF
TRBJ2-1	TRBV4-1	few	TRBD2	TGCGCCAGCAGCCACCAAGGACTAGCGAAAGCTTACGAGCAGTTCTTC	CASSHQGLAKAYEQFF
TRBJ2-3	TRBV7-2	once	-	TGTGCCAGCAGACCCCCGGGGGATATGCAGTATTTT	CASRPPGDMQYF
TRBJ2-7	TRBV28	-	TRBD2	TGTGCCAGCATGGGGGAGGGCCTTCGCGAGCAGTACTTC	CASMGEGLREQYF
TRBJ1-2	TRBV28	-	-	TGTGCCAGCAGTCCGACAGTAGGGGTTAACTATGGCTACACCTTC	CASSPTVGVNYGYTF
TRBJ2-3	TRBV7-3	-	TRBD1	TGTGCCAGCAGCTTGGACAGGTTCACAGATACGCAGTATTTT	CASSLDRFTDTQYF
TRBJ1-6	TRBV13	many	TRBD1	TGTGCCAGCAGCACCCGGGACAGGGATTCACCCCTCCACTTT	CASSTRDRDSPLHF